Listed below are T cell receptor beta chains from one sample, sequenced in a study of identifying expanded T cells in peripheral blood. Sequencing used immunoSEQ multiplex PCR; TCRdb keeps in-frame clones, though not all of them. This table holds more than 45,000 clones, under 85% found once. The source material was blood. Receptors originate from a person aged 18 to 75 in good health. Each CDR3 is given with its conserved first and last residue. Each record gives: CDR3 DNA, CDR3 protein, D gene, J gene, V gene, clone size. D genes are given only for firm matches. Clone sizes are given selectively: once, few, many, or a class where the clone is expanded.

TGTGCCAGTTGGGCAGTTAACTATGGCTACACCTTC,CASWAVNYGYTF,.,TRBJ1-2,TRBV19,.
TGTGCCAGCAGCCAATACAGGGGGTACGAAAAACTGTTTTTT,CASSQYRGYEKLFF,TRBD1,TRBJ1-4,TRBV6-6,few
TGTGCCAGCAGTTACGACTCCAGTAAAAACATTCAGTACTTC,CASSYDSSKNIQYF,.,TRBJ2-4,TRBV6-5,.
TGTGCCAGCAGCCTAGGGACGGGAACCTCTGGAAACACCATATATTTT,CASSLGTGTSGNTIYF,.,TRBJ1-3,TRBV7-6,.
TGCGCCAGCAGCCAAGATGGGGCGGGGGCGACCCAGTACTTC,CASSQDGAGATQYF,.,TRBJ2-5,TRBV4-1,.
TGTGCCAGTAGTCCCCCTGGGGCGAGGAGGTCGCAGCCCCAGCATTTT,CASSPPGARRSQPQHF,.,TRBJ1-5,TRBV19,.
TGCGCCAGCAGGGGTAAGGAAGGGGTCAATCAGCCCCAGCATTTT,CASRGKEGVNQPQHF,.,TRBJ1-5,TRBV5-1,.
TGTGCCAGTAGTATAGGGCGTTCGGAAGTATCCTACGAGCAGTACTTC,CASSIGRSEVSYEQYF,.,TRBJ2-7,TRBV19,.
TGTGCCAGCAGCTGGGTCCCGGGACTCCCGGGATACAATGAGCAGTTCTTC,CASSWVPGLPGYNEQFF,.,TRBJ2-1,TRBV7-9,.
TGTGCCAGCAGTGAGGGGACAGGGGGCTACGAGCAGTACTTC,CASSEGTGGYEQYF,TRBD1,TRBJ2-7,TRBV6-5,.
TGTGCCAGCTCACCAGAACAGACAGGGTTTGGTGGGACCCAGTACTTC,CASSPEQTGFGGTQYF,TRBD1,TRBJ2-5,TRBV18,once
TGTGCCAGCAGTTCCCCCGGGACAGGAGGGTATGGCTACACCTTC,CASSSPGTGGYGYTF,TRBD1,TRBJ1-2,TRBV6-6,.
TGTGCCAGCTCACCAGGACAGCGTGGAGAGGGCTACACCTTC,CASSPGQRGEGYTF,.,TRBJ1-2,TRBV18,.
TGTGCCAGCAGCCCTACCCCCGGACAGCAATACGAGCAGTACTTC,CASSPTPGQQYEQYF,.,TRBJ2-7,TRBV6-5,.
TGTGCCAGCTCACCACAAAGGGTGAGGGCAGCAGATACGCAGTATTTT,CASSPQRVRAADTQYF,.,TRBJ2-3,TRBV18,.
TGTGCCAGCAGCGACAGGGATAATTCACCCCTCCACTTT,CASSDRDNSPLHF,TRBD1,TRBJ1-6,TRBV2,few
TGCGCCAGCAGCTTGGGGGCCCAATCTGGAAACACCATATATTTT,CASSLGAQSGNTIYF,.,TRBJ1-3,TRBV5-1,.
TGTGCCACCAGCAGAGACGGGACACCCCGGGAAGCTTTCTTT,CATSRDGTPREAFF,.,TRBJ1-1,TRBV15,.
TGTGCCACCATGAGGGCGGGGAACTCTGGAAACACCATATATTTT,CATMRAGNSGNTIYF,.,TRBJ1-3,TRBV6-1,.
TGTGCCAGCAGCCCGGTAGGGGTGAACACCGGGGAGCTGTTTTTT,CASSPVGVNTGELFF,.,TRBJ2-2,TRBV27,few
TGTGCCAGCAGTTACCGGGGTCCGTGGACTGAAGCTTTCTTT,CASSYRGPWTEAFF,.,TRBJ1-1,TRBV6-5,.
TGTGCCAGCAGCCCCCCGGTGAGCACAGATACGCAGTATTTT,CASSPPVSTDTQYF,.,TRBJ2-3,TRBV7-9,once
TGCGCCAGCAGCTTGGGGGCCGCAGCTAACTATGGCTACACCTTC,CASSLGAAANYGYTF,.,TRBJ1-2,TRBV5-1,few
TGTGCCAGCAGCGAGGTCCCTAGCTATGGCTACACCTTC,CASSEVPSYGYTF,.,TRBJ1-2,TRBV9,.
TGTGCCACCAGCAGAGGAGTGATGGCCGAGCAGTACTTC,CATSRGVMAEQYF,.,TRBJ2-7,TRBV15,few
TGTGCCAGTAGCACAGGGGTGAGGGGCACAGATACGCAGTATTTT,CASSTGVRGTDTQYF,TRBD1,TRBJ2-3,TRBV19,.
TGTGCCAGCAGTACAGGTAGCTCTGGAAACACCATATATTTT,CASSTGSSGNTIYF,.,TRBJ1-3,TRBV6-1,.
TGCGCCAGCGGATTCGGGACGGGGCTCACAGATACGCAGTATTTT,CASGFGTGLTDTQYF,.,TRBJ2-3,TRBV5-1,.
TGTGCCAGCAGCTCCGTGCGGGGAACCGGGGAGCTGTTTTTT,CASSSVRGTGELFF,.,TRBJ2-2,TRBV11-3,.
TGTGCCAGCAGTTACTCGAGATCATCCAATGAGCAGTTCTTC,CASSYSRSSNEQFF,.,TRBJ2-1,TRBV6-5,.
TGTGCCAGCAGTTGGCCCCTAGGCAACCCGTTGGATGAGCAGTTCTTC,CASSWPLGNPLDEQFF,.,TRBJ2-1,TRBV27,.
TGTGCCAGTACACCTACTAGGTCGTTCGCGCGGCGGTGCAATGAGCAGTTCTTC,CASTPTRSFARRCNEQFF,.,TRBJ2-1,TRBV6-4,.
TGTGCCAGCAGTGAAACGAGCGGGAGTGTTTCCGAGCAGTACTTC,CASSETSGSVSEQYF,TRBD2,TRBJ2-7,TRBV6-1,.
TGTGCCAGCAGCTTCCTCGGGGGGTCCGATGAGCAGTTCTTC,CASSFLGGSDEQFF,TRBD2,TRBJ2-1,TRBV7-3,few
TGTGCCAGTAGTATCCGGACAGGGAAGGCTGAAGCTTTCTTT,CASSIRTGKAEAFF,TRBD1,TRBJ1-1,TRBV19,.
TGTGCCTGGAGTGTGAGTAGCGGATTAAGCACAGATACGCAGTATTTT,CAWSVSSGLSTDTQYF,.,TRBJ2-3,TRBV30,.
TGTGCCAGCAGTGCGGCGGGCGTGGGTACAGATACGCAGTATTTT,CASSAAGVGTDTQYF,.,TRBJ2-3,TRBV2,few
TGCGCCAGCAGTGAGTCTCAGGCGGGGGATACGCAGTATTTT,CASSESQAGDTQYF,.,TRBJ2-3,TRBV10-2,.
TGTGCCAGCAGCTTAGCGGGGCCCGGAGATGAGCAGTTCTTC,CASSLAGPGDEQFF,TRBD2,TRBJ2-1,TRBV27,.
TGTGCCTTGGACAGGGCGGGGACTAACTATGGCTACACCTTC,CALDRAGTNYGYTF,TRBD1,TRBJ1-2,TRBV30,.
TGTGCCAGCAGGTCTCAGATCTATGGCTACACCTTC,CASRSQIYGYTF,.,TRBJ1-2,TRBV7-2,.
TGTGCCAGCAGCTTTGGAGAGGCGGGCACAGATACGCAGTATTTT,CASSFGEAGTDTQYF,.,TRBJ2-3,TRBV7-9,few
TGTGCCAGCAGCTTACGAGCGGGACTGGAGACCCAGTACTTC,CASSLRAGLETQYF,TRBD2,TRBJ2-5,TRBV7-9,.
TGCGCCAGCAGCCAAGTCGAAAGGAACACTGAAGCTTTCTTT,CASSQVERNTEAFF,.,TRBJ1-1,TRBV4-3,.
TGCAGCGTCGCTAGCGGGAGTGCCTTTTACGAGCAGTACTTC,CSVASGSAFYEQYF,TRBD2,TRBJ2-7,TRBV29-1,.
TGTGCCAGCTCACCACAGAACCAGGGGAACACTGAAGCTTTCTTT,CASSPQNQGNTEAFF,.,TRBJ1-1,TRBV18,few
TGTGCCAGCAGCTGGGGGACAGGGCCACTGGAGACCCAGTACTTC,CASSWGTGPLETQYF,TRBD1,TRBJ2-5,TRBV5-8,once
TGTGCCAGCAGCTTACAGGCTAGCGTTCGTCCCGGGGAGCTGTTTTTT,CASSLQASVRPGELFF,.,TRBJ2-2,TRBV7-9,.